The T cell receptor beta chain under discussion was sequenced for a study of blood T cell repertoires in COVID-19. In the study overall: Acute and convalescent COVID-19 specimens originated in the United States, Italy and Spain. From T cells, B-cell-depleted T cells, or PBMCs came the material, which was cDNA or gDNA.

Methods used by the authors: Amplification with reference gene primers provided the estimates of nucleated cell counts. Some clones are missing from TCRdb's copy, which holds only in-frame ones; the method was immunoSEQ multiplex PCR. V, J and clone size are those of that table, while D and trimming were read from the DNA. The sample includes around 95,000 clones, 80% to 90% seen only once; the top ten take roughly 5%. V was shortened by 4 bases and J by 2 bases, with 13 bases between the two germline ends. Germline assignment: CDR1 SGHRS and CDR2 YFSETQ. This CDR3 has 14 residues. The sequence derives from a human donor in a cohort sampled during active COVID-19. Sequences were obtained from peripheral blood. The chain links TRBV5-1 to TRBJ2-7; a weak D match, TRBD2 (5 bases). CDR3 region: CASSPGPGTYEQYF. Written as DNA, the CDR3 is TGCGCCAGCAGCCCAGGACCGGGAACCTACGAGCAGTACTTC.